This T cell receptor (beta chain) is from a study of Ad26.COV2.S vaccination and SARS-CoV-2 variants. Notes on the study in general: Possibly, TCR breadth and depth analyses underestimated total T cell responses.

As to this clone: Its antigen is as yet unknown.

TCRdb keeps only in-frame clones here, not all; method: immunoSEQ multiplex PCR. The sample consists of some 450,000 clones, about 90% of them appearing once. The CDR3 spans 13 residues. J lost 8 bases, V lost 8 bases, and 8 bases had no gene match. Sample treatment: some 19 received Ad26.COV2.S at low or high dose, single or two shots; several received placebo; per-sample allocation not given. Material that was analyzed had been drawn on day 63 after the first vaccine or placebo injection. In the vaccine, an Ad26 vector expressed the SARS-CoV-2 spike of the Wuhan strain. This receptor was taken from a person aged 18-65 years who received the Ad26.COV2.S COVID-19 vaccine or a placebo. Specimen: peripheral blood, collected in a trial of Ad26.COV2.S vaccine versus placebo. This chain links TRBV12-3 or TRBV12-4 with TRBJ1-4, with 7 bases matching TRBD1. CDR3 residues: CASGSGTAEKLFF. CDR3 bases: TGTGCCAGCGGCTCCGGGACAGCGGAAAAACTGTTTTTT.